Below, 9 T cell receptor beta chains from the same sample are listed, as sequenced in a study of T-cell reconstitution after alpha-beta-depleted transplantation in children. TCRbeta library construction was performed incorporating unique molecular identifiers. TCRdb reprocessed the PCR reads with MiXCR, giving one entry per CDR3 protein. The table has 210,000 or so distinct CDR3 sequences, approximately 11% seen once. The material sequenced was PBMCs, taken before TCRalphabeta/CD19-depleted stem cell transplant. Receptors were obtained from a child less than two years old with acute myeloid leukemia, due to receive a stem cell transplant.

This rearrangement joins TRBV7-2 to TRBJ1-5; D gene ambiguous. The CDR3 sequence is 16 residues long. Germline-derived CDR1 and CDR2 are SGHTA and FQGNSA. The V gene lost 8 bases and the J gene lost 4 bases, with 21 bases spanning the gap. The CDR3 DNA reads as TGTGCCAGCTCCCCATACCGCTCCGGGCCTAATCAGCCCCAGCATTTT. Its translation: CASSPYRSGPNQPQHF. Together with reference TRBV7-2 and TRBJ1-5, the CDR3 gives the full variable domain: GAGVSQSPSNKVTEKGKDVELRCDPISGHTALYWYRQSLGQGLEFLIYFQGNSAPDKSGLPSDRFSAERTGGSVSTLTIQRTQQEDSAVYLCASSPYRSGPNQPQHFGDGTRLSIL.

This clonotype was seen ten or more times. The rearrangement joins TRBV27 to TRBJ2-3; tentatively, D is TRBD2 (6 bases). The V and J ends lost 5 bases and 1 base respectively, with 13 bases between them. Per germline, CDR1 MNHEY and CDR2 SMNVEV (reference sequence). The CDR3 is made up of 15 amino acids. As DNA, the CDR3 is TGTGCCAGCAGTACCCCGGGAGACGGCACAGATACGCAGTATTTT. It yields the protein CASSTPGDGTDTQYF.

This clonotype was seen a few times. The J gene is TRBJ2-7, the V gene TRBV6-1, with TRBD1 matching over 9 bases. Germline CDR1 MNHNS, CDR2 SASEGT. The length of the CDR3 is 14 residues. V shed 3 bases, J shed 2 bases, and the junction held 2 bases outside the gene matches. The CDR3 loop is CASSDGTGTYEQYF. CDR3 DNA sequence: TGTGCCAGCAGTGATGGGACAGGGACCTACGAGCAGTACTTC.

The table lists this clonotype with a few counts. V gene TRBV30 combines with J gene TRBJ2-7; 7 bases line up with TRBD1. Trimming took 3 bases from V and 3 from J; bases not matched to a gene: 8. This CDR3 has 14 amino acids. Germline lookup yields CDR1 GTSNPN and CDR2 SVGIG (reference sequence). This CDR3 reads CAWSRPGQDYEQYF. The CDR3 nucleotides read TGTGCCTGGAGCCGACCCGGACAGGACTACGAGCAGTACTTC.

This clonotype has ten or more counts. The chain has TRBV4-2 and TRBJ2-7, with a possible D match to TRBD2 (5 bases). The ends were cut back, 1 base at V and 3 bases at J, with 16 bases in the middle. The CDR3 length is 16 residues. Germline loops: CDR1 LGHNA, CDR2 YNFKEQ. For the CDR3, the DNA is TGTGCCAGCAGCCAAGTGCAGATTGGGAGTAACTACGAGCAGTACTTC. The encoded protein is CASSQVQIGSNYEQYF.

The V call is TRBV11-2, the J call TRBJ1-1; D unresolved. Per germline, CDR1 SGHAT and CDR2 FQNNGV. V was shortened by 1 base and J by 1 base, with 10 bases between the two germline ends. The CDR3 extends over 15 amino acids. The CDR3 DNA reads as TGTGCCAGCAGCTTAGCGGACTTACAGAACACTGAAGCTTTCTTT. Protein sequence: CASSLADLQNTEAFF.

Of note for this clonotype: A much bigger clone sits one base away, suggesting this may be a read error. The chain links TRBV5-1 to TRBJ2-5, with a weak D call TRBD1 (6 bases). Germline V CDR1 and CDR2: SGHRS, YFSETQ. This CDR3 has 13 amino acids. CDR3 amino acids: CTSSLAGDETQYF. For the CDR3, the DNA is TGCACCAGCAGCTTAGCAGGGGATGAGACCCAGTACTTC.

This clonotype was detected many times. V and J are TRBV5-1 and TRBJ2-7, with D perhaps TRBD2 (5 bases). Trimming stripped 0 bases from V and 3 bases from J, with 13 bases between. This CDR3 comprises 15 residues. The V gene's germline CDR1 is SGHRS and CDR2 YFSETQ. The CDR3 DNA follows: TGCGCCAGCAGCTTGGCCGAGGGATTGGGCTACGAGCAGTACTTC. Translating gives CASSLAEGLGYEQYF.

This clonotype was observed a handful of times. The V gene is TRBV20-1, the J gene TRBJ2-1; possibly TRBD2 for D (6 bases). The germline V gene has CDR1 DFQATT and CDR2 SNEGSKA (reference sequence). V dropped 6 bases and J dropped 0 bases, with 15 bases sitting between them. There are 15 residues in the CDR3. CDR3 in DNA: TGCAGTGCCGTCAAACTAGCCAGCTCCTACAATGAGCAGTTCTTC. It is translated as CSAVKLASSYNEQFF.